The clone carrying this TCR beta chain was seen only once. The antigen is unknown. Sorted CD4+ subsets: naive, central memory, regulatory, stem cell-like memory (CD45RO/CCR7/CD25/CD127/CD95/CD27 panel). This specimen belongs to a study of beta chain features in type 1 diabetes. The overall study: Patients looked much like healthy donors when it came to age, gender and cell yields.

Every isolated RNA sample was fully reverse transcribed, so sequencing captured expressed TCRB transcripts. The assay was immunoSEQ multiplex PCR, and TCRdb's table has in-frame clones only and misses some. The sample gives about 390,000 clones, about 10% of which show up once; roughly 0.54% is in the top ten. Notes on the study in general: Sampled from patients, naive, central memory and Treg TCRB repertoires appeared more similar than those sampled from healthy donors. Across all four CD4+ subsets, people with type 1 diabetes showed modestly shorter TCRB CDR3s. Equally in patients and controls, shorter templates might have been favored by PCR.

The sample consisted of central memory CD4+ T cells from blood. This clonotype was obtained from a man aged 25-45 years with type 1 diabetes.

The CDR3 nucleotides are TGCGCCAGCAGCTTGGAGTATCCCACAGATACGCAGTATTTT. Protein sequence: CASSLEYPTDTQYF. The V and J genes are TRBV5-1 and TRBJ2-3; no clear D. Trimming removed 0 bases from V and 2 bases from J, with 7 bases in between. Germline CDR1 and CDR2: SGHRS and YFSETQ. This CDR3 region has 14 residues. The whole variable domain, filled in from reference TRBV5-1 and TRBJ2-3, reads KAGVTQTPRYLIKTRGQQVTLSCSPISGHRSVSWYQQTPGQGLQFLFEYFSETQRNKGNFPGRFSGRQFSNSRSEMNVSTLELGDSALYLCASSLEYPTDTQYFGPGTRLTVL.